Listed below are T cell receptor beta chains from one sample, sequenced in a study of blood T cell repertoires in COVID-19. TCRdb keeps only in-frame clones here, not all; method: immunoSEQ multiplex PCR. The repertoire includes 65,000 to 90,000 clones, 80% to 85% of them detected once, and about 2.5% sits in the top ten. Sequences were obtained from peripheral blood. The receptor set was obtained from a man of 80 years or more with active or convalescent COVID-19. CDR3s include the opening cysteine and the closing phenylalanine or tryptophan. A D gene is named only where the DNA matches it firmly. Only some rows state a clone size, as once, few, many or a class for expanded clones.

>TRBJ2-5|TRBV7-9|NA|TRBD1
TGTGCCAGCAGCTTAACCGGGACAGAACAAGAGACCCAGTACTTC
CASSLTGTEQETQYF
>TRBJ1-1|TRBV11-3|NA|NA
TGTGCCAGCAGAAACAGGGACCTGAACACTGAAGCTTTCTTT
CASRNRDLNTEAFF
>TRBJ2-5|TRBV7-2|NA|NA
TGTGCCAGCAGCCCACAGGGTTGGGAGACCCAGTACTTC
CASSPQGWETQYF
>TRBJ2-1|TRBV2|NA|TRBD2
TGTGCCAGCAAGAGAACCCTAGCGGGCTGGGATGAGCAGTTCTTC
CASKRTLAGWDEQFF
>TRBJ1-6|TRBV27|NA|NA
TGTGCCAGCAGTACGGGACTGGGTAATTCACCCCTCCACTTT
CASSTGLGNSPLHF
>TRBJ2-1|TRBV7-2|NA|TRBD2
TGTGCCAGCAGCAGGACTAGCGGGAGCCCCACCTCCTACAATGAGCAGTTCTTC
CASSRTSGSPTSYNEQFF
>TRBJ2-4|TRBV7-2|NA|NA
TGTGCCAGCAGCCCCTGGGGGGGCCCCCAAAACATTCAGTACTTC
CASSPWGGPQNIQYF
>TRBJ2-7|TRBV28|NA|TRBD2
TGTGCCAGCAGTTTCGGGACGACTAGCGGGACCCCGGGGGAGCAGTACTTC
CASSFGTTSGTPGEQYF
>TRBJ2-3|TRBV11-3|once|TRBD2
TGTGCCAGCAGCGCCGTAGCGGGGGGCACAGATACGCAGTATTTT
CASSAVAGGTDTQYF
>TRBJ2-7|TRBV7-8|NA|NA
TGTGCCAGCAGCTCACAGGACAGCTCCTACGAGCAGTACTTC
CASSSQDSSYEQYF
>TRBJ2-2|TRBV19|once|NA
TGTGCCAGTAGGCCGGGACTCAGGAACACCGGGGAGCTGTTTTTT
CASRPGLRNTGELFF
>TRBJ2-7|TRBV11-3|NA|TRBD2
TGTGCCAGCAGCTTGGGACTAGTGTTAGGGCCCTACGAGCAGTACTTC
CASSLGLVLGPYEQYF
>TRBJ2-7|TRBV29-1|NA|NA
TGCAGCGTTGAGGACAGCACCTACGAGCAGTACTTC
CSVEDSTYEQYF
>TRBJ2-2|TRBV11-3|NA|NA
TGTGCCAGCAGCCTTGACAGGCCGAACACCGGGGAGCTGTTTTTT
CASSLDRPNTGELFF
>TRBJ1-4|TRBV9|few|TRBD1
TGTGCCAGCAGCACCTCGGGACAGCCGAATGAAAAACTGTTTTTT
CASSTSGQPNEKLFF
>TRBJ2-7|TRBV30|NA|NA
TGTGCCTGGTCCCTACAGGGCTACGAGCAGTACTTC
CAWSLQGYEQYF
>TRBJ1-1|TRBV4-1|NA|TRBD1
TGCGCCAGCAGCCTTACAGGGGGCGACACTGAAGCTTTCTTT
CASSLTGGDTEAFF
>TRBJ1-1|TRBV12-3/TRBV12-4|NA|TRBD1
TGTGCCACCCAGGGACAGGGGAACACTGAAGCTTTCTTT
CATQGQGNTEAFF
>TRBJ2-7|TRBV5-8|NA|NA
TGTGCCAGCAGCTTCGCGAAGCGATTATCCTTC
CASSFAKRLSF
>TRBJ1-2|TRBV2|few|NA
TGTGCCAGAAGACAGGCTAACTATGGCTACACCTTC
CARRQANYGYTF
>TRBJ2-2|TRBV6-6|NA|NA
TGTGCCAGCAGTTCTATTGGACTATCCACCGGGGAGCTGTTTTTT
CASSSIGLSTGELFF
>TRBJ1-1|TRBV7-8|NA|NA
TGTGCCAGCAGCTTGAAAGGGGGTGGTGAAGCTTTCTTT
CASSLKGGGEAFF
>TRBJ2-2|TRBV10-2|NA|NA
TGCGCCAGCAGTGCCACAATAACCGGGGAGCTGTTTTTT
CASSATITGELFF
>TRBJ1-3|TRBV9|NA|NA
TGTGCCAGCAGCGTAGTAGGAGACTCTGGAAACACCATATATTTT
CASSVVGDSGNTIYF
>TRBJ2-1|TRBV9|NA|NA
TGTGCCAGCAGCACTCAGGGGAAAGAACTCAATGAGCAGTTCTTC
CASSTQGKELNEQFF
>TRBJ2-5|TRBV29-1|NA|NA
TGCAGCGTTGATCGTCCAGGCCAAGAGACCCAGTACTTC
CSVDRPGQETQYF
>TRBJ2-3|TRBV19|NA|TRBD2
TGTGCCAGTAAGGGACTAGCGGGAGCCCGCACAGATACGCAGTATTTT
CASKGLAGARTDTQYF
>TRBJ2-1|TRBV12-3/TRBV12-4|NA|NA
TGTGCCAGCAGTTTATGGCAGAACAATGAGCAGTTCTTC
CASSLWQNNEQFF
>TRBJ2-5|TRBV18|NA|NA
TGTGCCAGCTCACCAGACTTTTTTGAGACCCAGTACTTC
CASSPDFFETQYF
>TRBJ2-1|TRBV7-2|NA|NA
TGTGCCAGCAGCTTTGAAGGGGTGTACAATGAGCAGTTCTTC
CASSFEGVYNEQFF
>TRBJ2-7|TRBV7-8|NA|NA
TGTGCCAGCAGCTTTCCCAGGGGGGCGTCCTACGAGCAGTACTTC
CASSFPRGASYEQYF
>TRBJ1-2|TRBV27|NA|NA
TGTGCCAGCAGTTCCGGGAGTGGGACTAACTATGGCTACACCTTC
CASSSGSGTNYGYTF
>TRBJ1-1|TRBV6-2/TRBV6-3|few|TRBD1
TGTGCCAGCAGTTACATTATCCAGGACAGGGGAGAGAACACTGAAGCTTTCTTT
CASSYIIQDRGENTEAFF
>TRBJ1-1|TRBV20-1|few|NA
TGCAGTGCTAGTCAGAACACTGAAGCTTTCTTT
CSASQNTEAFF
>TRBJ2-7|TRBV5-8|NA|TRBD2
TGTGCCAGCAGCAGAATACGGAGCGGGAGGGGTTACGAGCAGTACTTC
CASSRIRSGRGYEQYF
>TRBJ2-1|TRBV4-3|NA|NA
TGCGCCAGCAGCCAAGAGGGCAGTGGTGAGCAGTTCTTC
CASSQEGSGEQFF
>TRBJ1-3|TRBV19|NA|NA
TGTGCCAGTAGTATAGTTCGTGCGAGCTCTGGAAACACCATATATTTT
CASSIVRASSGNTIYF
>TRBJ1-1|TRBV10-3|NA|NA
TGTGCCATCAATTCGGGAATGAACACTGAAGCTTTCTTT
CAINSGMNTEAFF
>TRBJ2-5|TRBV3-1/TRBV3-2|NA|NA
TGTGCCAGCAGCCAAGATTCCAGGTTGGAGACCCAGTACTTC
CASSQDSRLETQYF
>TRBJ2-7|TRBV2|NA|NA
TGTGCCAGCAGTGGTCAGGGGTACTCCTACGAGCAGTACTTC
CASSGQGYSYEQYF
>TRBJ1-4|TRBV30|NA|NA
TGTGCCTGGAGTCCAGGGGACACCGGCGAAAAACTGTTTTTT
CAWSPGDTGEKLFF
>TRBJ2-3|TRBV18|NA|NA
TGTGCCAGCTCACCAGGGGCCGGACTACGGGACACAGATACGCAGTATTTT
CASSPGAGLRDTDTQYF
>TRBJ1-2|TRBV3-1/TRBV3-2|few|TRBD1
TGTGCCAGCAGCGCACATTGGACGACAGGGACGGGGAATGGCTACACCTTC
CASSAHWTTGTGNGYTF
>TRBJ1-5|TRBV21-1|NA|NA
TGTGCCAGCAGGTACAGACGGGAGTATAGCAATCAGCCCCAGCATTTT
CASRYRREYSNQPQHF
>TRBJ1-2|TRBV19|NA|TRBD1
TGTGCCAGTAGTATTGGGGGACAGAACTATGGCTACACCTTC
CASSIGGQNYGYTF
>TRBJ2-7|TRBV11-2|NA|NA
TGTGCCAGCAGCTTCACAGGGTTCAACGAGCAGTACTTC
CASSFTGFNEQYF
>TRBJ2-5|TRBV7-9|NA|TRBD2
TGTGCCAGCAGCACCGGGACTAGGGAAGGCCAAGAGACCCAGTACTTC
CASSTGTREGQETQYF
>TRBJ2-3|TRBV4-2|NA|NA
TGTGCCAGCAGCCAAGATTTGCGGGTACCTAGCACAGATACGCAGTATTTT
CASSQDLRVPSTDTQYF
>TRBJ1-6|TRBV7-6|NA|TRBD1
TGTGCCAGCAGCATTACCGGGACAGGGCTTAATTCACCCCTCCACTTT
CASSITGTGLNSPLHF
>TRBJ2-5|TRBV9|NA|NA
TGTGCCAGCAGCGAACGCGGGACCGGAGAGACCCAGTACTTC
CASSERGTGETQYF
>TRBJ2-1|TRBV5-4|NA|TRBD1
TGTGCCAGCAGCTTGAGACAGGGGGCTCCCTACAATGAGCAGTTCTTC
CASSLRQGAPYNEQFF
>TRBJ1-4|TRBV24-1|NA|NA
TGTGCCACCGAACAGGGCAATGAAAAACTGTTTTTT
CATEQGNEKLFF
>TRBJ2-2|TRBV5-4|NA|TRBD2
TGTGCCAGCAGCACCTCCCCGGGGGGGCCACTCGGGGAGCTGTTTTTT
CASSTSPGGPLGELFF